The 22 T cell receptor beta chains below were found in one sample sequenced in a study of immune evolution from preneoplasia to lung adenocarcinoma. The table came from immunoSEQ multiplex PCR; TCRdb's copy has only in-frame clones and leaves some out. Here the sample spans over 5,500 clones, more than 65% being singletons. The specimen was FFPE minimally invasive lung adenocarcinoma tissue. These receptors were obtained from a person aged 50-70 years with lung adenocarcinoma.

The chain links TRBV4-1 to TRBJ2-3; 8 nucleotides match TRBD1. The germline gives CDR1 MGHRA, CDR2 YSYEKL. This CDR3 has 17 amino acids. J was trimmed by 5 bases and V by 3 bases; bases with no gene match: 13. The CDR3 region has the DNA TGCGCCAGCAGCCACCTAACGACCAGGACAGGGAAAGATACGCAGTATTTT. It codes for CASSHLTTRTGKDTQYF.

The chain recombines TRBV9 with TRBJ1-1, with D uncertain. The ends were cut back, 0 bases at V and 1 base at J, with 4 bases in the middle. Germline CDR1 SGDLS, CDR2 YYNGEE. The CDR3 covers 13 residues. Here the CDR3 reads CASSVAGNTEAFF. The CDR3 region has the DNA TGTGCCAGCAGCGTAGCAGGGAACACTGAAGCTTTCTTT.

The chain links TRBV7-2 to TRBJ2-7; D unresolved. The CDR3 loop spans 14 amino acids. Germline CDR1 and CDR2: SGHTA and FQGNSA. Trimming took 4 bases from V and 7 from J, leaving 17 bases between them. As DNA, the CDR3 is TGTGCCAGCAGCTCGAAGGGCCTCTCGTGGGAGCAGTACTTC. This sequence encodes CASSSKGLSWEQYF.

The chain recombines TRBV28 with TRBJ1-1; TRBD1 might be the D (6 bases). The CDR3 is 17 residues long. Germline V gene data show CDR1 as MDHEN and CDR2 as SYDVKM. The V and J ends lost 2 bases and 0 bases respectively, with 16 bases between them. The CDR3 coding sequence is TGTGCCAGCAGTTTAGGGGGACGGGGGCTGGTGAACACTGAAGCTTTCTTT. As protein: CASSLGGRGLVNTEAFF.

V is TRBV13 and J is TRBJ2-5, with 12 nucleotides matching TRBD2. The CDR3 covers 15 residues. The germline gives CDR1 PRHDT, CDR2 FYEKMQ (reference sequence). J was trimmed by 3 bases and V by 5 bases; bases with no gene match: 4. CDR3 nucleotides: TGTGCCAGCAGCCCTCGACTAGCGGGGGAAGAGACCCAGTACTTC. This codes for CASSPRLAGEETQYF.

The chain carries TRBV4-1 and TRBJ2-2, with D perhaps matching TRBD1 (6 bases). This CDR3 has 17 amino acids. The germline V gene has CDR1 MGHRA and CDR2 YSYEKL. The V end was cut by 1 base, the J end by 2 bases, with 14 bases between. The CDR3 nucleotides are TGCGCCAGCAGCCAAGCGGGGCTACAGGGTAACACCGGGGAGCTGTTTTTT. This gives the protein CASSQAGLQGNTGELFF.

This clone is a singleton in its sample. The chain is built from TRBV7-2 and TRBJ1-1, with D uncertain. The germline V and J ends were trimmed by 4 bases and 6 bases, with 6 bases remaining between them. This CDR3 spans 11 amino acids. From germline, CDR1 is SGHTA and CDR2 FQGNSA. CDR3 loop: CASSYGAEAFF. The CDR3 bases are TGTGCCAGCAGCTATGGGGCTGAAGCTTTCTTT.

The V call is TRBV11-2, the J call TRBJ1-1; D not resolved. Per the germline V gene, CDR1 is SGHAT and CDR2 is FQNNGV. The length of the CDR3 is 15 residues. V lost 5 bases to trimming and J lost 5 bases, with 18 bases between them. CDR3 coding DNA: TGTGCCAGCAGCACGCAATTCACGGGCGAAACTGAAGCTTTCTTT. This gives the protein CASSTQFTGETEAFF.

CDR3 in amino acids: CASSLAGHSTDTQYF. The CDR3 DNA is TGTGCCAGCAGCTTGGCCGGGCACAGCACAGATACGCAGTATTTT. The V gene is TRBV5-5, the J gene TRBJ2-3; D remains ambiguous. Per the germline V gene, CDR1 is SGHKS and CDR2 is YYEKEE (reference sequence). The V end lost 0 bases, the J end lost 0 bases, and 8 bases lay between the germline ends. The CDR3 is 15 amino acids.

The rearrangement joins TRBV6-1 to TRBJ2-1; a possible D gene is TRBD1 (6 bases). V lost 1 base, J lost 1 base, and 8 bases lay in between. The germline gives CDR1 MNHNS, CDR2 SASEGT. The CDR3 is made up of 15 amino acids. CDR3 in amino acids: CASSEVQGSYNEQFF. The CDR3, as DNA: TGTGCCAGCAGTGAAGTACAGGGTTCCTACAATGAGCAGTTCTTC.

The V call is TRBV7-2, the J call TRBJ2-1; D is possibly TRBD2 (6 bases). The CDR3 runs 15 residues. V gave up 4 bases and J gave up 6 bases, with 16 bases separating them. Germline loops: CDR1 SGHTA, CDR2 FQGNSA. The CDR3, as DNA: TGTGCCAGCAGCTCCCAGTCCGGGGGAGTCAATGAGCAGTTCTTC. Translated: CASSSQSGGVNEQFF.

J is TRBJ1-2 and V is TRBV4-1; D is unclear. The germline CDR1 and CDR2 sequences are MGHRA and YSYEKL. The CDR3 spans 15 residues. V gave up 4 bases and J gave up 4 bases, with 16 bases separating them. The CDR3 loop reads CASSPSLAASYGYTF. The DNA of the CDR3 is TGCGCCAGCAGCCCCTCTCTGGCGGCGAGCTATGGCTACACCTTC.

The V call is TRBV5-1, the J call TRBJ1-5; D might be TRBD1 (6 bases). In germline, CDR1 is SGHRS, CDR2 YFSETQ. Trimming removed 0 bases at V and 1 base at J, with 8 bases between. The CDR3 spans 15 residues. The CDR3 nucleotides are TGCGCCAGCAGCTTGGAGGGGGGGAGCAATCAGCCCCAGCATTTT. It codes for CASSLEGGSNQPQHF.

The gene calls are TRBV6-6 and TRBJ1-3; TRBD1 is a possible D gene (6 bases). CDR1 and CDR2 from the germline V gene are MNHNY and SVGAGI (reference sequence). The CDR3 is made up of 16 amino acids. V gave up 0 bases and J gave up 2 bases, with 11 bases separating them. DNA of the CDR3: TGTGCCAGCAGTTACTCTGACAGGAAAGCTGGAAACACCATATATTTT. Protein: CASSYSDRKAGNTIYF.

CDR3 sequence reads: CASSSGTSGYNEQFF. CDR3 sequence (DNA): TGCGCCAGCAGCTCCGGGACTAGCGGCTACAATGAGCAGTTCTTC. The chain employs TRBV5-1 and TRBJ2-1, with 11 bases matching TRBD2. The CDR3 consists of 15 residues. V was pared by 3 bases and J by 3 bases, with 2 bases of the junction left unmatched. Per germline, CDR1 SGHRS and CDR2 YFSETQ.

The chain carries TRBV5-1 and TRBJ2-7, with D tentatively TRBD1 (6 bases). Germline V gives CDR1 SGHRS, CDR2 YFSETQ. The CDR3 contains 14 residues. The V end was cut by 5 bases, the J end by 0 bases, with 12 bases between. The CDR3 here is CASRWTDSSYEQYF. For the CDR3, the DNA is TGCGCCAGCAGATGGACAGATAGCTCCTACGAGCAGTACTTC.

J is TRBJ2-1 and V is TRBV29-1; TRBD2 matches at 7 bases. The CDR3 runs 13 residues. Trimming at V came to 3 bases and at J to 10 bases, leaving 9 bases not matched to a gene. Germline V gene data show CDR1 as SQVTM and CDR2 as ANQGSEA. The CDR3 bases are TGCAGCGTTGATAGGACTAGTATCAAGGAGCAGTTCTTC. Translated, it gives CSVDRTSIKEQFF.

The rearrangement uses TRBV6-1 and TRBJ2-7; perhaps TRBD2 as D (6 bases). This CDR3 spans 14 amino acids. CDR1 and CDR2 from the germline V gene are MNHNS and SASEGT. Trimming cost V 5 bases and J 1 base, with 12 bases left between them. The DNA of the CDR3 is TGTGCCAGCAGTCGCGATGCGGGGTCCTACGAGCAGTACTTC. Its protein product is CASSRDAGSYEQYF.

This clone was counted only a few times. This chain connects TRBV19 to TRBJ1-6, with D hard to call. The germline V and J ends were trimmed by 4 bases and 10 bases, with 20 bases remaining between them. The CDR3 sequence is 16 residues long. The germline V gene encodes CDR1 LNHDA and CDR2 SQIVND (reference sequence). Written as DNA, the CDR3 is TGTGCCAGTAGTAGTTTAAGCAGTTGGGTGTACTCACCCCTCCACTTT. As protein: CASSSLSSWVYSPLHF.

This sequence joins TRBV5-1 and TRBJ2-2; 15 positions agree with TRBD2. The germline CDR1 and CDR2 sequences are SGHRS and YFSETQ. The CDR3 sequence is 16 residues long. The J segment lost 5 bases and the V segment lost 4 bases, leaving 3 bases of the junction unmatched. In DNA, the CDR3 is TGCGCCAGCAGCAGGGGGACTAGCGGGGGGACCGGGGAGCTGTTTTTT. Translation gives CASSRGTSGGTGELFF.

The genes are TRBV4-1 and TRBJ1-2, with a tentative D call TRBD1 (5 bases). Germline-derived CDR1 and CDR2 are MGHRA and YSYEKL. The ends were cut back, 0 bases at V and 7 bases at J, with 15 bases in the middle. The CDR3 has 15 amino acids. The CDR3 DNA is TGCGCCAGCAGCCAAGAATCTAAGGGGATTGTTGGCTACACCTTC. Its translation: CASSQESKGIVGYTF.

Regarding this clone: At one end, the junction sequence differs from germline, possibly due to a read error. The V call is TRBV7-3, the J call TRBJ2-5, with a weak D call TRBD2 (5 bases). The CDR3 is made up of 15 amino acids. CDR1 is SGHTA, CDR2 FQGTGA, per germline. The CDR3 nucleotides are TGTGCCAGCAGCTTAATGGGAGAACTCCAAGATACCCAGTACTTC. It codes for CASSLMGELQDTQYF.